This entry lists 29 T cell receptor beta chains sequenced from one sample in a study of blood T cell repertoires in COVID-19. Assay: immunoSEQ multiplex PCR; the TCRdb copy retains only in-frame clones and omits some. The repertoire holds 310,000 or so clones, 80% to 95% seen once, with roughly 1.1% in the top ten. Sequences were obtained from PBMCs or T cells enriched from blood (not recorded which). The receptors derive from a woman younger than 45 who had recovered from COVID-19.

As DNA, the CDR3 is TGTGCCAGCAGTGAATTCGGGGGGATGGGTGGAAACACCATATATTTT. Its translation: CASSEFGGMGGNTIYF. This sequence joins TRBV25-1 and TRBJ1-3, with D possibly TRBD1 on 5 matching bases. This CDR3 spans 16 amino acids. Germline V gives CDR1 MGHDK, CDR2 SYGVNS. Trimming pared 1 base from V and 3 bases from J, leaving 13 bases between.

The chain employs TRBV19 and TRBJ1-2; unclear D gene. This CDR3 spans 15 amino acids. V was cut by 1 base and J by 6 bases, with 15 bases left in between. Germline CDR1 and CDR2: LNHDA and SQIVND (reference sequence). Here the CDR3 reads CASSIATLRGHGYTF. The CDR3 DNA reads TGTGCCAGTAGTATAGCGACTCTCCGAGGGCATGGCTACACCTTC.

The genes are TRBV6-5 and TRBJ1-6; 10 nucleotides agree with TRBD1. CDR1 MNHEY and CDR2 SVGAGI come from the germline V gene. There are 14 residues in the CDR3. V dropped 6 bases and J dropped 11; count of bases not matched to a gene: 7. The CDR3 DNA reads as TGTGCCAGCAGGACCGGGACAGGGGCAACACCCCTCCACTTT. The encoded protein is CASRTGTGATPLHF.

The chain combines TRBV28 with TRBJ1-5; TRBD1 agrees at 9 bases. The CDR3 has 17 amino acids. Germline V CDR1 and CDR2: MDHEN, SYDVKM. The V gene end was trimmed by 5 bases and the J gene end by 5 bases; junction bases not matched to a gene: 13. This chain's CDR3 is CASSPTASDRGYQPQHF. The CDR3 DNA reads TGTGCCAGCAGTCCTACAGCGTCGGACAGGGGCTATCAGCCCCAGCATTTT.

This chain connects TRBV25-1 to TRBJ2-7; possibly TRBD2 for D (5 bases). Between the trimmed V and J ends, which lost 4 bases and 2 bases, there was a span of 12 bases. The CDR3 covers 14 residues. CDR1 is MGHDK and CDR2 is SYGVNS in the germline V gene. The CDR3 nucleotides are TGTGCCAGCAGTGTTACTAGAGAAACCTACGAGCAGTACTTC. Translation: CASSVTRETYEQYF.

This rearrangement joins TRBV27 to TRBJ1-2; unclear D gene. Germline CDR1 and CDR2: MNHEY and SMNVEV (reference sequence). The CDR3 has 14 amino acids. Trimming pared 0 bases from V and 7 bases from J, leaving 12 bases between. Written as DNA, the CDR3 is TGTGCCAGCAGTTTATCGTCTGTCGGGGTTGGCTACACCTTC. The encoded protein is CASSLSSVGVGYTF.

The CDR3 protein is CASRAGRDEQFF. The CDR3 coding sequence is TGTGCCAGCAGAGCAGGGCGCGATGAGCAGTTCTTC. The chain couples TRBV12-3 or TRBV12-4 to TRBJ2-1; D is perhaps TRBD1 (5 bases). CDR3 length: 12 amino acids. Trimming took 6 bases from V and 8 from J, leaving 11 bases between them.

The rearrangement joins TRBV2 to TRBJ1-4; 7 bases match TRBD1. Germline assignment: CDR1 SNHLY and CDR2 FYNNEI. CDR3 size: 17 residues. V lost 1 base to trimming and J lost 4 bases; unmatched junction nucleotides: 9. The CDR3: CASSEGPVGGDNEKLFF. CDR3 DNA sequence: TGTGCCAGCAGTGAAGGACCCGTAGGGGGCGATAATGAAAAACTGTTTTTT.

The rearrangement uses TRBV30 and TRBJ2-1; 9 bases are shared with TRBD1. The germline V gene has CDR1 GTSNPN and CDR2 SVGIG (reference sequence). The CDR3 contains 14 residues. V trimming: 4 bases; J trimming: 4 bases; junction bases outside the gene matches: 5. In DNA, the CDR3 is TGTGCCTGGAATTTAGGACAGGGGTACAATGAGCAGTTCTTC. It codes for CAWNLGQGYNEQFF.

In its sample, this clone was seen a few times. This chain joins TRBV23-1 and TRBJ1-4; the D is unclear. TRBV23-1 is known as an ORF, though its function is uncertain. This CDR3 is built from 18 residues. The ends were cut back, 2 bases at V and 8 bases at J, with 24 bases in the middle. The CDR3 protein is CASSQSHPTGRDWEKLFF. The CDR3 region has the DNA TGCGCCAGCAGTCAAAGTCATCCCACGGGGAGAGATTGGGAAAAACTGTTTTTT.

The chain recombines TRBV14 with TRBJ2-1, with TRBD2 as a possible D gene (6 bases). This CDR3 contains 17 residues. CDR1 and CDR2 (germline): SGHDN, FVKESK. Trimming took 0 bases from V and 6 from J, leaving 18 bases between them. In nucleotides, the CDR3 is TGTGCCAGCAGCCAAGATAAGAGGACTGTGGGGGGCAATGAGCAGTTCTTC. Its protein is CASSQDKRTVGGNEQFF.

V is TRBV21-1 and J is TRBJ2-1; the DNA was not used to check the table's D call, TRBD2. TRBV21-1 is reported as a pseudogene. The CDR3 has 16 residues. Here the CDR3 reads CASSKASGRAYNEQFF. The CDR3 DNA follows: TGTGCCAGCAGCAAAGCTAGCGGGAGAGCCTACAATGAGCAGTTCTTC.

This sequence joins TRBV30 and TRBJ2-1; perhaps TRBD2 as D (6 bases). This CDR3 has 13 residues. The germline gives CDR1 GTSNPN, CDR2 SVGIG (reference sequence). With 3 bases removed from V and 5 bases from J, the gap between germline ends came to 11 bases. CDR3 amino acids: CAWSSGLNNEQFF. The CDR3 nucleotides are TGTGCCTGGAGCTCGGGACTCAACAATGAGCAGTTCTTC. The full variable domain, completed using reference TRBV30 and TRBJ2-1, is SQTIHQWPATLVQPVGSPLSLECTVEGTSNPNLYWYRQAAGRGLQLLFYSVGIGQISSEVPQNLSASRPQDRQFILSSKKLLLSDSGFYLCAWSSGLNNEQFFGPGTRLTVL.

The chain joins TRBV28 to TRBJ1-1, with D possibly being TRBD1 (6 bases). The CDR3 sequence is 13 residues long. Trimming took 6 bases from V and 10 from J, leaving 18 bases between them. Germline assignment: CDR1 MDHEN and CDR2 SYDVKM. CDR3 sequence (DNA): TGTGCCAGCAGCACCGGCGGGGGGCGCACAGCTTTCTTT. Protein product: CASSTGGGRTAFF.

The chain uses TRBV28 and TRBJ2-1, with 8 bases that match TRBD2. CDR1 and CDR2 (germline): MDHEN, SYDVKM. The junction had 11 bases not matched to a gene; V was cut back by 0 bases and J by 10 bases. The CDR3 extends over 16 amino acids. The CDR3 nucleotides are TGTGCCAGCAGTTTATGGGGTGGACTAGCCGACTCGGAGCAGTTCTTC. This gives the protein CASSLWGGLADSEQFF.

The chain uses TRBV9 and TRBJ1-4, with D possibly TRBD1 on 6 matching bases. This CDR3 is 17 amino acids long. CDR1 SGDLS and CDR2 YYNGEE come from the germline V gene. Trimming removed 3 bases from V and 3 bases from J, with 18 bases in between. CDR3 in DNA: TGTGCCAGCAGCGCGGGCTTAACAGGGCGATCTAATGAAAAACTGTTTTTT. Its translation is CASSAGLTGRSNEKLFF.

This chain connects TRBV18 to TRBJ2-5, with D hard to call. Germline CDR1 is KGHSH and CDR2 is LQKENI. Trimming removed 2 bases at V and 1 base at J, with 8 bases between. The CDR3 totals 14 residues. CDR3 loop: CASSPGDTQETQYF. The DNA for the CDR3 is TGTGCCAGCTCACCAGGCGACACCCAAGAGACCCAGTACTTC.

As DNA, the CDR3 is TGTGCCAGTAGTATAGACCGGGCTGAAGCTTTCTTT. This codes for CASSIDRAEAFF. The V and J genes are TRBV19 and TRBJ1-1; D is unclear. CDR3 size: 12 residues. From germline, CDR1 is LNHDA and CDR2 SQIVND (reference sequence). Trimming took off 0 bases at V and 6 bases at J, with 5 bases between the two ends.

The chain recombines TRBV27 with TRBJ1-5; TRBD1 is a possible D gene (5 bases). Deletions cut 3 bases from V and 3 bases from J, with 9 bases between. Germline V gives CDR1 MNHEY, CDR2 SMNVEV (reference sequence). The CDR3 spans 14 residues. The CDR3: CASSFVGDNQPQHF. DNA of the CDR3: TGTGCCAGCAGTTTCGTAGGGGACAATCAGCCCCAGCATTTT.

This sequence joins TRBV5-6 and TRBJ2-2, with 9 bases matching TRBD1. Trimming removed 3 bases from V and 6 bases from J; junction bases left unmatched: 15. Germline V gives CDR1 SGHDT, CDR2 YYEEEE. CDR3 length: 18 amino acids. The CDR3 here is CASSYPPGTGNAPGELFF. For the CDR3, the DNA is TGTGCCAGCAGCTACCCCCCCGGGACAGGGAATGCTCCCGGGGAGCTGTTTTTT.

This clone was picked up one time. The J gene is TRBJ2-7, the V gene TRBV6-1; perhaps TRBD1 as D (6 bases). The CDR3 runs to 13 residues. Germline CDR1 reads MNHNS; CDR2 reads SASEGT. Trimming removed 2 bases at V and 4 bases at J, with 9 bases between. CDR3 region: CASSETGRYEQYF. The CDR3 DNA is TGTGCCAGCAGTGAAACAGGGCGGTACGAGCAGTACTTC.

This chain joins TRBV2 and TRBJ2-7, with 7 bases identical to TRBD2. Trimming at V came to 3 bases and at J to 4 bases, leaving 9 bases not matched to a gene. CDR1 is SNHLY and CDR2 is FYNNEI in the germline V gene. This CDR3 has 15 amino acids. The CDR3 loop is CASSEVSGTLYEQYF. The CDR3 nucleotides read TGTGCCAGCAGTGAGGTCAGCGGGACCTTATACGAGCAGTACTTC.

The rearrangement joins TRBV10-1 to TRBJ2-1; possible D gene TRBD2, 5 bases. Germline CDR1 is WNHNN and CDR2 is SYGVQD (reference sequence). The CDR3 runs 14 residues. V lost 5 bases and J 4 bases, leaving 12 bases between the germline ends. The CDR3 is CASSSGFLYNEQFF. For the CDR3, the DNA is TGCGCCAGCAGTTCGGGGTTTCTGTACAATGAGCAGTTCTTC.

This clone was counted a single time. The chain couples TRBV6-5 to TRBJ2-3; D possibly corresponds to TRBD2 (6 bases). V was cut by 2 bases and J by 6 bases, with 18 bases left in between. This CDR3 contains 16 residues. Looked up from germline, CDR1 is MNHEY and CDR2 is SVGAGI. Written as DNA, the CDR3 is TGTGCCAGCAGTTACGTCGGGGGAGGTGGTGAGGATACGCAGTATTTT. Its protein is CASSYVGGGGEDTQYF.

This clone was observed a handful of times. V usage is TRBV7-6 and J usage is TRBJ2-2, with D maybe TRBD2 (6 bases). Germline lookup yields CDR1 SGHVS and CDR2 FNYEAQ. The CDR3 has 17 amino acids. Deletions cut 1 base from V and 6 bases from J, with 18 bases between. The CDR3 reads CASSLVPGEARAGELFF. CDR3 bases: TGTGCCAGCAGCTTAGTACCGGGGGAGGCTCGTGCCGGGGAGCTGTTTTTT.

In nucleotides, the CDR3 is TGTGCCAGTAGTCCCTACAACAGGGGATTAAACTATGGCTACACCTTC. Amino acids: CASSPYNRGLNYGYTF. This rearrangement joins TRBV19 to TRBJ1-2; 7 bases agree with TRBD1. This CDR3 region has 16 residues. With V trimmed by 5 bases and J by 2 bases, 11 bases remained unmatched. CDR1 and CDR2 (germline): LNHDA, SQIVND (reference sequence). The full variable domain, with the rest looked up from reference TRBV19 and TRBJ1-2, is DGGITQSPKYLFRKEGQNVTLSCEQNLNHDAMYWYRQDPGQGLRLIYYSQIVNDFQKGDIAEGYSVSREKKESFPLTVTSAQKNPTAFYLCASSPYNRGLNYGYTFGSGTRLTVV.

J is TRBJ1-1 and V is TRBV2; possibly TRBD1 for D (5 bases). V lost 10 bases and J 5 bases, leaving 23 bases between the germline ends. Germline values: CDR1 SNHLY, CDR2 FYNNEI. This CDR3 region has 15 residues. The CDR3 DNA is TGTGCCACCAAGGCGGGGACGGCCGAGGGGACTGAAGCTTTCTTT. Translation gives CATKAGTAEGTEAFF.

This clone was seen once. This rearrangement joins TRBV27 to TRBJ2-7; 7 bases are shared with TRBD2. The CDR3 spans 13 residues. J gave up 3 bases and V 3 bases, and 2 bases lay outside the gene matches. Per germline, CDR1 MNHEY and CDR2 SMNVEV (reference sequence). The CDR3 reads CASSFGGGYEQYF. Written as DNA, the CDR3 is TGTGCCAGCAGTTTTGGGGGGGGCTACGAGCAGTACTTC.

This chain joins TRBV12-3 or TRBV12-4 and TRBJ2-7; no firm D call. The CDR3 spans 12 residues. Trimming removed 5 bases from V and 3 bases from J, with 8 bases in between. The CDR3 loop is CASSLSGYEQYF. CDR3 in DNA: TGTGCCAGCAGTCTGTCGGGCTACGAGCAGTACTTC.